This is a list of T cell receptor beta chains from one sample in a study of blood T cell repertoires in COVID-19. Only in-frame clones appear in the TCRdb table, and some are missing; sequencing was by immunoSEQ multiplex PCR. Among 250,000 to 300,000 clones listed, 89% were seen once. Input material: PBMCs or T cells enriched from blood (not recorded which). The source is a woman aged 40 to 49 who had recovered from COVID-19. CDR3s include the opening cysteine and the closing phenylalanine or tryptophan. Each record gives: J gene, clone size, V gene, D gene, CDR3 protein, CDR3 DNA. The D gene is left open where the match is weak. Where a row states a size, it is once, few, many or the class of an expanded clone; other rows omit it.

j_call: TRBJ2-1; clone_size: once; v_call: TRBV14; d_call: .; cdr3_aa: CASSPPGYNEQFF; cdr3_nt: TGTGCCAGCAGCCCCCCGGGTTACAATGAGCAGTTCTTC
j_call: TRBJ1-1; clone_size: once; v_call: TRBV19; d_call: TRBD1; cdr3_aa: CASSIDAGQGTEAFF; cdr3_nt: TGTGCCAGTAGTATTGACGCAGGACAGGGGACCGAGGCTTTCTTT
j_call: TRBJ1-1; clone_size: .; v_call: TRBV29-1; d_call: .; cdr3_aa: CSVDGDTTEAFF; cdr3_nt: TGCAGCGTTGACGGGGATACTACTGAAGCTTTCTTT
j_call: TRBJ1-2; clone_size: .; v_call: TRBV29-1; d_call: TRBD1; cdr3_aa: CSVRQGSMGYTF; cdr3_nt: TGCAGCGTTCGACAGGGGTCGATGGGCTACACCTTC
j_call: TRBJ2-7; clone_size: .; v_call: TRBV19; d_call: TRBD1; cdr3_aa: CASSHPGQGYEQYF; cdr3_nt: TGTGCCAGTAGTCACCCGGGACAGGGGTACGAGCAGTACTTC
j_call: TRBJ2-1; clone_size: .; v_call: TRBV7-3; d_call: TRBD1; cdr3_aa: CASSPRGTGNNEQFF; cdr3_nt: TGTGCCAGCAGCCCAAGGGGGACAGGGAACAATGAGCAGTTCTTC
j_call: TRBJ2-7; clone_size: .; v_call: TRBV7-2; d_call: TRBD2; cdr3_aa: CASSHRGGMGEQYF; cdr3_nt: TGTGCCAGCAGCCACCGGGGGGGGATGGGCGAGCAGTACTTC
j_call: TRBJ1-1; clone_size: .; v_call: TRBV5-1; d_call: .; cdr3_aa: CASSLVWAVSPMNTEAFF; cdr3_nt: TGCGCCAGCAGCTTGGTTTGGGCAGTAAGCCCCATGAACACTGAAGCTTTCTTT
j_call: TRBJ1-6; clone_size: .; v_call: TRBV6-5; d_call: .; cdr3_aa: CASRGETYNSPLHF; cdr3_nt: TGTGCCAGCAGGGGAGAAACCTATAATTCACCCCTCCACTTT
j_call: TRBJ2-5; clone_size: .; v_call: TRBV5-1; d_call: .; cdr3_aa: CASSFGTEETQYF; cdr3_nt: TGCGCCAGCAGCTTTGGTACGGAAGAGACCCAGTACTTC
j_call: TRBJ2-3; clone_size: .; v_call: TRBV10-3; d_call: .; cdr3_aa: CAIKTSLNTDTQYF; cdr3_nt: TGTGCCATCAAAACTAGCCTGAACACAGATACGCAGTATTTT
j_call: TRBJ2-7; clone_size: .; v_call: TRBV6-5; d_call: .; cdr3_aa: CASSRTDYYEQYF; cdr3_nt: TGTGCCAGCAGCCGGACAGATTACTACGAGCAGTACTTC
j_call: TRBJ1-1; clone_size: .; v_call: TRBV28; d_call: .; cdr3_aa: CASSFDPAQNTEAFF; cdr3_nt: TGTGCCAGCAGTTTCGATCCTGCACAGAACACTGAAGCTTTCTTT
j_call: TRBJ1-1; clone_size: .; v_call: TRBV30; d_call: .; cdr3_aa: CAWTLLTPHEAFF; cdr3_nt: TGTGCCTGGACTTTACTAACACCTCACGAAGCTTTCTTT
j_call: TRBJ1-4; clone_size: .; v_call: TRBV2; d_call: .; cdr3_aa: CASSERRSGDEKLFF; cdr3_nt: TGTGCCAGCAGTGAAAGGCGATCAGGGGATGAAAAACTGTTTTTT
j_call: TRBJ1-5; clone_size: .; v_call: TRBV28; d_call: TRBD1; cdr3_aa: CASSQGQGGNQPQHF; cdr3_nt: TGTGCCAGCAGCCAGGGACAGGGTGGCAATCAGCCCCAGCATTTT
j_call: TRBJ1-1; clone_size: .; v_call: TRBV2; d_call: .; cdr3_aa: CASTKDSSEAFF; cdr3_nt: TGTGCCAGCACTAAGGACAGTTCTGAAGCTTTCTTT
j_call: TRBJ2-3; clone_size: once; v_call: TRBV4-3; d_call: TRBD2; cdr3_aa: CASSQQTGTTQYF; cdr3_nt: TGCGCCAGCAGCCAACAAACCGGGACTACCCAGTATTTT
j_call: TRBJ1-2; clone_size: .; v_call: TRBV19; d_call: .; cdr3_aa: CASSSTRDTAYGYTF; cdr3_nt: TGTGCCAGTAGTTCCACTCGGGACACCGCCTATGGCTACACCTTC
j_call: TRBJ1-1; clone_size: .; v_call: TRBV5-1; d_call: .; cdr3_aa: CASSSTGYTEAFF; cdr3_nt: TGCGCCAGCAGCAGTACAGGGTACACTGAAGCTTTCTTT
j_call: TRBJ1-1; clone_size: .; v_call: TRBV7-2; d_call: .; cdr3_aa: CASSPIGFGMGAFF; cdr3_nt: TGTGCCAGCAGCCCGATTGGGTTCGGGATGGGAGCTTTCTTT
j_call: TRBJ1-1; clone_size: .; v_call: TRBV7-2; d_call: .; cdr3_aa: CASSPRGMSSEAFF; cdr3_nt: TGTGCCAGCAGCCCCCGCGGGATGTCTTCTGAAGCTTTCTTT
j_call: TRBJ1-3; clone_size: .; v_call: TRBV10-3; d_call: .; cdr3_aa: CAISEAEDSGNTIYF; cdr3_nt: TGTGCCATCAGTGAAGCCGAGGACTCTGGAAACACCATATATTTT
j_call: TRBJ1-5; clone_size: once; v_call: TRBV9; d_call: .; cdr3_aa: CASSVATGPGPQHF; cdr3_nt: TGTGCCAGCAGCGTAGCCACAGGGCCCGGGCCCCAGCATTTT
j_call: TRBJ1-3; clone_size: .; v_call: TRBV19; d_call: .; cdr3_aa: CASSPQGTGNTIYF; cdr3_nt: TGTGCCAGTAGTCCACAGGGAACAGGAAACACCATATATTTT
j_call: TRBJ1-1; clone_size: .; v_call: TRBV14; d_call: .; cdr3_aa: CASSQFGGTEAFF; cdr3_nt: TGTGCCAGCAGCCAATTCGGTGGTACTGAAGCTTTCTTT
j_call: TRBJ1-4; clone_size: .; v_call: TRBV5-1; d_call: .; cdr3_aa: CASSLLPGSANEKLFF; cdr3_nt: TGCGCCAGCAGCTTGCTACCGGGATCGGCTAATGAAAAACTGTTTTTT
j_call: TRBJ2-5; clone_size: .; v_call: TRBV5-1; d_call: TRBD2; cdr3_aa: CASSSIRGAGEETQYF; cdr3_nt: TGCGCCAGCAGCTCGATCCGCGGAGCGGGGGAAGAGACCCAGTACTTC
j_call: TRBJ1-3; clone_size: once; v_call: TRBV2; d_call: .; cdr3_aa: CASSDGGGLGNTIYF; cdr3_nt: TGTGCCAGCAGTGACGGGGGAGGCTTGGGAAACACCATATATTTT
j_call: TRBJ2-1; clone_size: .; v_call: TRBV7-8; d_call: TRBD2; cdr3_aa: CASRQRGGLPEQFF; cdr3_nt: TGTGCCAGCAGACAGCGGGGGGGCCTTCCCGAGCAGTTCTTC
j_call: TRBJ1-2; clone_size: once; v_call: TRBV10-2; d_call: .; cdr3_aa: CASSDRANYGYTF; cdr3_nt: TGCGCCAGCAGCGACAGAGCTAACTATGGCTACACCTTC
j_call: TRBJ2-3; clone_size: .; v_call: TRBV6-1; d_call: .; cdr3_aa: CASSGVVGGITDTQYF; cdr3_nt: TGTGCCAGCAGTGGCGTGGTCGGCGGAATCACAGATACGCAGTATTTT
j_call: TRBJ2-3; clone_size: .; v_call: TRBV9; d_call: .; cdr3_aa: CASSPRAGHTDTQYF; cdr3_nt: TGTGCCAGCAGCCCACGAGCGGGTCACACAGATACGCAGTATTTT
j_call: TRBJ2-7; clone_size: .; v_call: TRBV7-3; d_call: .; cdr3_aa: CASSSLRSTPQNDEQYF; cdr3_nt: TGTGCCAGCAGCTCACTCAGGTCGACACCACAAAACGACGAGCAGTACTTC
j_call: TRBJ2-3; clone_size: .; v_call: TRBV5-8; d_call: TRBD2; cdr3_aa: CASSLSGTSTTDTQYF; cdr3_nt: TGTGCCAGCAGCCTGAGTGGGACTAGCACCACAGATACGCAGTATTTT
j_call: TRBJ2-7; clone_size: .; v_call: TRBV29-1; d_call: TRBD1; cdr3_aa: CSVEGGQGRYEQYF; cdr3_nt: TGCAGCGTTGAAGGTGGACAGGGGAGGTACGAGCAGTACTTC
j_call: TRBJ1-1; clone_size: .; v_call: TRBV7-2; d_call: .; cdr3_aa: CASSPAGANTEAFF; cdr3_nt: TGTGCCAGCAGTCCAGCAGGGGCTAACACTGAAGCTTTCTTT
j_call: TRBJ2-5; clone_size: .; v_call: TRBV11-1; d_call: .; cdr3_aa: CASSSDYRTAEETQYF; cdr3_nt: TGTGCCAGCAGCTCAGATTATCGGACAGCTGAAGAGACCCAGTACTTC
j_call: TRBJ1-1; clone_size: few; v_call: TRBV30; d_call: .; cdr3_aa: CAWIRRSGFEAFF; cdr3_nt: TGTGCCTGGATCAGAAGATCAGGGTTTGAAGCTTTCTTT
j_call: TRBJ1-5; clone_size: .; v_call: TRBV11-2; d_call: .; cdr3_aa: CASSRGSNQPQHF; cdr3_nt: TGTGCCAGCAGCCGAGGTAGCAATCAGCCCCAGCATTTT
j_call: TRBJ2-1; clone_size: few; v_call: TRBV5-4; d_call: TRBD2; cdr3_aa: CASSSLAGEINEQFF; cdr3_nt: TGTGCCAGCAGCTCGCTAGCGGGAGAGATCAATGAGCAGTTCTTC
j_call: TRBJ1-6; clone_size: once; v_call: TRBV19; d_call: .; cdr3_aa: CASSIGQRPDNSPLHF; cdr3_nt: TGTGCCAGTAGTATTGGACAGCGCCCTGATAATTCACCCCTCCACTTT
j_call: TRBJ1-1; clone_size: .; v_call: TRBV5-4; d_call: .; cdr3_aa: CASSTTVSPEAFF; cdr3_nt: TGTGCCAGCAGCACGACAGTAAGCCCTGAAGCTTTCTTT
j_call: TRBJ1-2; clone_size: .; v_call: TRBV5-1; d_call: TRBD1; cdr3_aa: CASSSGQGAGYTF; cdr3_nt: TGCGCCAGCAGTTCCGGACAGGGGGCCGGCTACACCTTC
j_call: TRBJ2-5; clone_size: .; v_call: TRBV27; d_call: TRBD2; cdr3_aa: CASSLSPGGRETQYF; cdr3_nt: TGTGCCAGCAGTTTATCCCCGGGGGGGCGGGAGACCCAGTACTTC
j_call: TRBJ1-6; clone_size: .; v_call: TRBV5-1; d_call: .; cdr3_aa: CASSDGAQGSPLHF; cdr3_nt: TGCGCCAGCAGCGATGGGGCACAGGGATCACCCCTCCACTTT
j_call: TRBJ2-1; clone_size: once; v_call: TRBV2; d_call: .; cdr3_aa: CASSRVSSYNEQFF; cdr3_nt: TGTGCCAGCAGCCGAGTAAGCTCCTACAATGAGCAGTTCTTC
j_call: TRBJ1-2; clone_size: once; v_call: TRBV6-2/TRBV6-3; d_call: TRBD1; cdr3_aa: CASSYAGTAQPYGYTF; cdr3_nt: TGTGCCAGCAGTTACGCAGGGACAGCACAGCCCTATGGCTACACCTTC
j_call: TRBJ1-1; clone_size: .; v_call: TRBV5-1; d_call: .; cdr3_aa: CASSIGVSSATEAFF; cdr3_nt: TGCGCCAGCAGCATAGGGGTTTCCTCCGCAACTGAAGCTTTCTTT
j_call: TRBJ2-7; clone_size: .; v_call: TRBV10-1; d_call: .; cdr3_aa: CASSESTGPYEQYF; cdr3_nt: TGCGCCAGCAGTGAGTCCACAGGACCCTACGAGCAGTACTTC
j_call: TRBJ2-3; clone_size: .; v_call: TRBV19; d_call: .; cdr3_aa: CAASLGQTDTQYF; cdr3_nt: TGTGCCGCAAGCCTGGGGCAGACAGATACGCAGTATTTT
j_call: TRBJ2-7; clone_size: .; v_call: TRBV14; d_call: TRBD1; cdr3_aa: CASSQVSGQVIRYEQYF; cdr3_nt: TGTGCCAGCAGCCAAGTTTCCGGACAGGTAATTCGCTACGAGCAGTACTTC
j_call: TRBJ2-6; clone_size: .; v_call: TRBV19; d_call: .; cdr3_aa: CASSWGLSGANVLTF; cdr3_nt: TGTGCCAGTAGTTGGGGCCTCTCTGGGGCCAACGTCCTGACTTTC
j_call: TRBJ1-1; clone_size: few; v_call: TRBV4-1; d_call: .; cdr3_aa: CASSPKPLTESQEAFF; cdr3_nt: TGCGCCAGCAGCCCAAAGCCCCTGACAGAATCACAAGAAGCTTTCTTT
j_call: TRBJ2-1; clone_size: .; v_call: TRBV18; d_call: TRBD2; cdr3_aa: CASARGGVYNEQFF; cdr3_nt: TGTGCCAGCGCCCGCGGGGGGGTCTACAATGAGCAGTTCTTC
j_call: TRBJ1-2; clone_size: .; v_call: TRBV29-1; d_call: TRBD1; cdr3_aa: CSAGTGSTYGYTF; cdr3_nt: TGCAGCGCAGGGACAGGGTCGACCTATGGCTACACCTTC